This T cell receptor beta chain was identified during a study of T cell responses to AZD1222 COVID-19 vaccine (dated by TCRdb to the early 2020s). Study-wide context: A total of around 240 trial participants underwent TCR sequencing, of whom roughly 210 had received two doses of AZD1222 and about 25 had received two doses of the MenACWY control vaccine. Trial participants were enrolled by age into subgroups of 18-55, 56-69 and 70-plus years, and around 150, 29 and 61 TCR-sequenced participants, respectively, were included in these subgroups. Overall results and qualifications from the work: Conclusions about previously exposed vaccinees were limited because only a handful of AZD1222 recipients were SARS-CoV-2 seropositive at baseline. Spike-specific TCR breadth and depth rose significantly after two AZD1222 doses compared with day 0 and with MenACWY recipients. Reportedly, almost half of the unique spike-specific TCRs recognized epitopes lying outside the regions that are mutated in the B.1.351 and B.1.1.7 variants. In the small 56-69-year group, the increase in depth fell short of significance, most likely because of low power. Because no day 14 peak-response samples were available, repertoires were characterized only after the peak T cell response. Participants were mostly white British, with more females than males. The authors suggested clonal diversity may have been underestimated. The vaccine-associated CD4 TCRs covered the entire spike protein, and the dominant responses fell in regions 160-218 and 743-854.

The CDR3 regions of human TCRbeta chains were analyzed by immunosequencing. Per the original workflow: Repertoire TCRs were checked for matches against a reference library of SARS-CoV-2-specific TCRs that had been generated using the MIRA antigen-specificity platform. Breadth was defined as the fraction of unique TCRs that were SARS-CoV-2-associated, and depth was defined as the fraction of total T cells that were SARS-CoV-2-associated. Using the MIRA data, each spike-specific TCR was mapped to the spike region that the TCR reacts to and placed in a CD4 or CD8 class. Log10-transformed breadth and depth values were compared by one-way ANOVA with Sidak's multiple comparisons tests. TCRdb's version of the immuneACCESS table is confined to in-frame rearrangements and falls short of the full clone set. An unresolved V gene accounts for under half of the shortfall where checked; the remainder is of unknown origin. V, J and clone size derive from that table, while D and trimming were established from the DNA sequence. Counted in this sample were 180,000 or so clones; 85% to 95% of them appeared once. Around 1% of the sample belongs to the ten largest clones.

On this clone: The specificity of this receptor is unknown. Per-base quality was not reported, and no clone a single base away is much larger than it.

CDR1 and CDR2 are drawn from the germline V gene: SGHTA, FQGNSA. V drops 5 bases and J drops 1 base, leaving 14 bases in between. The CDR3, cysteine through phenylalanine, is 15 amino acids long. The only DNA kept is the CDR3, 45 bases in frame from the first base. This sample's time point label indicates: about 28 days (+/-7) after the second vaccine dose. AZD1222 recipients with second doses at about 4 weeks or about 12 weeks were pooled, because spike-specific TCR depth and breadth did not differ between schedules. Vaccinee samples were obtained from the UK trials COV001 and COV002, which included a single-blind randomized controlled phase 2/3 trial of AZD1222 (ChAdOx1 nCoV-19) in healthy adults. For TCRbeta chain sequencing, PBMC samples were collected from trial participants at day 0 and at day 28 after the second dose.

Recombination connected TRBV7-2 to TRBJ1-1; D gene: possibly TRBD1, on 5 matching bases. The sequence was obtained from an adult who received the AZD1222 COVID-19 vaccine. The material sequenced was peripheral blood, taken 28 days after the second AZD1222 dose. The DNA is TGTGCCAGCAGCAAGCGGGACGGGAGGAACACTGAAGCTTTCTTT. The resulting protein is CASSKRDGRNTEAFF.